The source of this TCR beta chain is a study of T-cell memory formation after mild COVID-19. General study results and limits: Among CD4+ contracting clones, most were CM and EM, and CD8+ ones EMRA. Later expanders leaned toward CD4+, whereas clones contracting from day 15 to 85 were balanced CD4/CD8.

In its sample, this clonotype was seen a few times. Antigen specificity is unknown. TCRdb reprocessed the 5' RACE reads via MiXCR and lists one record per CDR3 protein. Of fewer than 700,000 distinct CDR3 sequences in the sample, under 20% were seen once. Sequencing used PBMCs or a T cell subset sorted from them (not recorded which). The origin of this receptor is an adult woman who had mild COVID-19 (a few samples of this study predate the infection). Cell type and time point are not known.

CDR3 nucleotide sequence: TGTGCCAGCAGTGAAATAGGGACAGGACAGTACTTC. Its translation: CASSEIGTGQYF. The J gene is TRBJ2-7, the V gene TRBV2; 8 bases map to TRBD1. V shed 2 bases and J 10 bases; nucleotides not matched to a gene: 4. From germline, CDR1 is SNHLY and CDR2 FYNNEI. This CDR3 comprises 12 residues.